Listed below are T cell receptor beta chains from one sample, sequenced in a study of T cells after yellow fever vaccination. TCRdb reprocessed the 5' RACE reads with MiXCR, giving one entry per CDR3 protein. The top ten clones hold 0.55% to 0.7% of a sample with 140,000 to 150,000 distinct CDR3 sequences, about 6.2% of them seen once. The sequencing used CD4+ T cells sorted from PBMCs, collected 10 days after the yellow fever booster vaccination. These receptors were taken from a man aged 25 to 45 who received the YFV17D yellow fever vaccine. Both conserved end residues are part of each CDR3. D genes are given only for firm matches. Size is omitted from some rows. Given values are once, few, many or a class for expanded clones.

d_call: TRBD1
clone_size: many
j_call: TRBJ2-7
v_call: TRBV19
cdr3_aa: CASSSPRDRGRSGSYEQYF
cdr3_nt: TGTGCCAGTAGTAGCCCTCGGGACAGGGGGCGTTCCGGATCCTACGAGCAGTACTTC

d_call: .
clone_size: .
j_call: TRBJ2-1
v_call: TRBV20-1
cdr3_aa: CCAKGPGGGWRGNEQFF
cdr3_nt: TGCTGTGCCAAGGGGCCGGGTGGGGGATGGCGGGGCAATGAGCAGTTCTTC

d_call: .
clone_size: many
j_call: TRBJ2-2
v_call: TRBV12-3/TRBV12-4
cdr3_aa: CASSPNTGSRWELFF
cdr3_nt: TGTGCCAGCAGTCCAAATACCGGGAGCCGCTGGGAGCTGTTTTTT

d_call: .
clone_size: many
j_call: TRBJ2-7
v_call: TRBV5-6
cdr3_aa: CASSIRGRTLLTPYEQYF
cdr3_nt: TGTGCCAGCAGCATAAGGGGCAGGACCCTGCTAACCCCCTACGAGCAGTACTTC

d_call: .
clone_size: many
j_call: TRBJ1-1
v_call: TRBV5-1
cdr3_aa: CASSRTDTNTEAFF
cdr3_nt: TGCGCCAGCAGCCGGACGGATACTAACACTGAAGCTTTCTTT

d_call: .
clone_size: many
j_call: TRBJ2-6
v_call: TRBV27
cdr3_aa: CASRSSGANVLTF
cdr3_nt: TGTGCCAGCAGGAGCTCTGGGGCCAACGTCCTGACTTTC

d_call: .
clone_size: few
j_call: TRBJ2-1
v_call: TRBV24-1
cdr3_aa: CATSDPTTRSHSYNEQFF
cdr3_nt: TGTGCCACCAGTGACCCGACTACTCGGTCACACTCCTACAATGAGCAGTTCTTC

d_call: .
clone_size: many
j_call: TRBJ2-7
v_call: TRBV4-3
cdr3_aa: CASSQDVGYEQYF
cdr3_nt: TGCGCCAGCAGCCAAGATGTGGGGTACGAGCAGTACTTC

d_call: .
clone_size: many
j_call: TRBJ2-5
v_call: TRBV7-9
cdr3_aa: CASSQYQETQYF
cdr3_nt: TGTGCCAGCAGTCAGTACCAAGAGACCCAGTACTTC

d_call: .
clone_size: .
j_call: TRBJ2-5
v_call: TRBV6-6
cdr3_aa: CASSYPESETQYF
cdr3_nt: TGTGCCAGCAGTTACCCGGAATCAGAGACCCAGTACTTC

d_call: TRBD1
clone_size: many
j_call: TRBJ2-1
v_call: TRBV29-1
cdr3_aa: CSAGQGNNEQFF
cdr3_nt: TGCAGCGCTGGACAGGGGAACAATGAGCAGTTCTTC

d_call: .
clone_size: many
j_call: TRBJ1-2
v_call: TRBV27
cdr3_aa: CASSVGGNYGYTF
cdr3_nt: TGTGCCAGCAGTGTTGGGGGTAACTATGGCTACACCTTC

d_call: .
clone_size: few
j_call: TRBJ2-5
v_call: TRBV20-1
cdr3_aa: CSADPGTSVETQYF
cdr3_nt: TGCAGTGCTGACCCCGGGACGTCGGTGGAGACCCAGTACTTC

d_call: TRBD2
clone_size: many
j_call: TRBJ2-7
v_call: TRBV29-1
cdr3_aa: CSVVTSGSYEQYF
cdr3_nt: TGCAGCGTGGTGACTAGCGGGAGCTACGAGCAGTACTTC

d_call: TRBD2
clone_size: many
j_call: TRBJ2-1
v_call: TRBV11-2
cdr3_aa: CASSLETGAGAPYNEQFF
cdr3_nt: TGTGCCAGCAGCTTAGAAACAGGAGCGGGAGCACCCTACAATGAGCAGTTCTTC

d_call: .
clone_size: medium-sized
j_call: TRBJ2-3
v_call: TRBV7-2
cdr3_aa: CASSLVVGSTDTQYF
cdr3_nt: TGTGCCAGCAGCTTAGTGGTTGGGAGCACAGATACGCAGTATTTT

d_call: .
clone_size: many
j_call: TRBJ2-1
v_call: TRBV5-1
cdr3_aa: CASSLLTGFDEQFF
cdr3_nt: TGCGCCAGCAGCTTATTAACAGGGTTCGATGAGCAGTTCTTC

d_call: .
clone_size: many
j_call: TRBJ2-5
v_call: TRBV5-4
cdr3_aa: CASSPRLDNQETQYF
cdr3_nt: TGTGCCAGCAGCCCAAGACTAGACAACCAAGAGACCCAGTACTTC

d_call: .
clone_size: many
j_call: TRBJ2-7
v_call: TRBV6-5
cdr3_aa: CASSYSSLANYEQYF
cdr3_nt: TGTGCCAGCAGTTACTCGAGTTTGGCAAACTACGAGCAGTACTTC

d_call: .
clone_size: few
j_call: TRBJ2-7
v_call: TRBV7-2
cdr3_aa: CASSFPSYEQYF
cdr3_nt: TGTGCCAGCAGCTTCCCTTCCTACGAGCAGTACTTC

d_call: TRBD1
clone_size: many
j_call: TRBJ1-3
v_call: TRBV18
cdr3_aa: CASSQTGVFSGNTIYF
cdr3_nt: TGTGCCAGCTCACAAACAGGGGTCTTCTCTGGAAACACCATATATTTT

d_call: .
clone_size: many
j_call: TRBJ2-2
v_call: TRBV28
cdr3_aa: CASRFSRTTTGELFF
cdr3_nt: TGTGCCAGCCGATTTTCAAGGACCACAACCGGGGAGCTGTTTTTT

d_call: .
clone_size: .
j_call: TRBJ2-5
v_call: TRBV20-1
cdr3_aa: CSARFSVETQYF
cdr3_nt: TGCAGTGCTAGATTCTCCGTAGAGACCCAGTACTTC